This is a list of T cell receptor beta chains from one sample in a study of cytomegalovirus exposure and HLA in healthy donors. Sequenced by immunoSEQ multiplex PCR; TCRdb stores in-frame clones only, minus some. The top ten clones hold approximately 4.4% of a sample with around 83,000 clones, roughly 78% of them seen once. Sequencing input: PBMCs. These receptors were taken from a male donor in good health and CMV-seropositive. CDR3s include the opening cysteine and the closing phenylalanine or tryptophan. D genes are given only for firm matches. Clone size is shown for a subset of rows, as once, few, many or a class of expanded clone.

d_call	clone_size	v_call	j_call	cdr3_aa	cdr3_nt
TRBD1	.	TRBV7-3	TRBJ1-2	CASSLTGPWPRYGYTF	TGTGCCAGCAGCTTGACAGGGCCCTGGCCTCGCTATGGCTACACCTTC
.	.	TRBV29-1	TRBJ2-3	CSGGGGTDTQYF	TGCAGCGGAGGGGGGGGCACAGATACGCAGTATTTT
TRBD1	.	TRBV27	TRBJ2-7	CASSLGQGAYYEQYF	TGTGCCAGCAGTTTAGGGCAGGGGGCTTACTACGAGCAGTACTTC
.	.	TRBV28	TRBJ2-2	CASSYLNTGELFF	TGTGCCAGCAGTTACTTGAACACCGGGGAGCTGTTTTTT
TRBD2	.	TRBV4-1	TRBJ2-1	CASSQDERGGGIYNEQFF	TGCGCCAGCAGCCAAGACGAGAGGGGCGGGGGGATTTACAATGAGCAGTTCTTC
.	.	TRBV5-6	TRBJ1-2	CASSLGTTGGENGYTF	TGTGCCAGCAGCTTGGGAACTACGGGGGGTGAGAATGGCTACACCTTC
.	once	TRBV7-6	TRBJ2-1	CASSLVAGVGNEQFF	TGTGCCAGCAGCTTAGTGGCAGGGGTCGGCAATGAGCAGTTCTTC
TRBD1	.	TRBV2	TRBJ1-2	CASSRDRDANYGYTF	TGTGCCAGCAGCCGGGACAGGGATGCTAACTATGGCTACACCTTC
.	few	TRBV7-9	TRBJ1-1	CSSSSPTGKAFF	TGTTCCAGCAGCTCACCCACAGGGAAAGCTTTCTTT
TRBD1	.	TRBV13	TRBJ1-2	CASSRGQGNYGYTF	TGTGCCAGCAGTCGAGGACAGGGGAACTATGGCTACACCTTC
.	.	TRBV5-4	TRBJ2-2	CASSFALAAGGNTGELFF	TGTGCCAGCAGCTTTGCACTAGCGGCAGGGGGGAACACCGGGGAGCTGTTTTTT
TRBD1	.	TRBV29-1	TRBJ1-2	CSVEGTGLNYGYTF	TGCAGCGTTGAAGGGACAGGGTTAAACTATGGCTACACCTTC
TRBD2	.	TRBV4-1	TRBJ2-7	CASSPQLAGDTAEQYF	TGCGCCAGCAGCCCTCAACTAGCGGGAGACACCGCCGAGCAGTACTTC
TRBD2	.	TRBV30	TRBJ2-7	CAWSAFSGGFGGYEQYF	TGTGCCTGGAGTGCGTTTTCGGGGGGATTTGGTGGGTACGAGCAGTACTTC
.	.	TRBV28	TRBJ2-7	CASTLTKGEQYF	TGTGCCAGCACCCTCACTAAAGGAGAGCAGTACTTC
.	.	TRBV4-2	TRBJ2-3	CASSQGGVGTGAPRRQYF	TGTGCCAGCAGCCAAGGGGGGGTCGGGACCGGGGCCCCCCGCAGGCAGTATTTT
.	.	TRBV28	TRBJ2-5	CASSPPAVRETQYF	TGTGCCAGCAGTCCCCCTGCGGTGAGGGAGACCCAGTACTTC
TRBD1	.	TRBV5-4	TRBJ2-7	CASSRDRTYEQYF	TGTGCCAGCAGCCGGGACAGGACCTACGAGCAGTACTTC
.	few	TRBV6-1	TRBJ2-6	CASSEDRGSGANVLTF	TGTGCCAGCAGTGAAGATAGGGGGTCCGGGGCCAACGTCCTGACTTTC
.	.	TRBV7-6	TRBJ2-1	CASSLEGRGRLTQGQFF	TGTGCCAGCAGCTTAGAGGGGCGGGGGCGCTTAACGCAGGGGCAGTTCTTC
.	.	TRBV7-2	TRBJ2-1	CASSLNGGRQDEQFF	TGTGCCAGCAGCTTAAACGGGGGTCGCCAAGATGAGCAGTTCTTC
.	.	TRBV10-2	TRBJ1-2	CASSEHRTNYGYTF	TGCGCCAGCAGCGAACACAGGACTAACTATGGCTACACCTTC
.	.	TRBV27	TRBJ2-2	CASRDGGNTGELFF	TGTGCCAGCAGGGATGGCGGTAACACCGGGGAGCTGTTTTTT
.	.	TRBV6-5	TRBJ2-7	CASSSGLLGEQYF	TGTGCCAGCAGTTCAGGACTTCTAGGCGAGCAGTACTTC
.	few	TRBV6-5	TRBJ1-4	CASTVGGGSEKLFF	TGTGCCAGCACCGTGGGTGGGGGCAGTGAAAAACTGTTTTTT
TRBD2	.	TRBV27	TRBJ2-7	CASSLAGVEYEQYF	TGTGCCAGCAGTTTAGCGGGAGTAGAATACGAGCAGTACTTC
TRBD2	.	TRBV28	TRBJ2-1	CASSLVASGMNEQFF	TGTGCCAGCAGTTTAGTGGCTAGCGGGATGAATGAGCAGTTCTTC
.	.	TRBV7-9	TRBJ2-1	CASSPDEQFF	TGTGCCAGCAGCCCGGATGAGCAGTTCTTC
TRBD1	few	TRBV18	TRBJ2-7	CASSGQGYPYEQYF	TGTGCCAGCTCGGGACAGGGGTACCCCTACGAGCAGTACTTC
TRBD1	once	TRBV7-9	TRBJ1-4	CASSLPGGTVREKLFF	TGTGCCAGCAGCTTACCGGGCGGGACAGTTCGGGAAAAACTGTTTTTT
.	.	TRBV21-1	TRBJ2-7	CASTPSRVYSHEQYF	TGTGCCAGCACCCCCTCCCGGGTATATTCCCACGAGCAGTACTTC
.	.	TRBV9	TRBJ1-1	CASSRGNTEAFF	TGTGCCAGCAGCCGAGGGAACACTGAAGCTTTCTTT
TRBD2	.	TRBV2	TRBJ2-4	CASRKGLAGVGDIQYF	TGTGCCAGCAGAAAAGGACTAGCGGGAGTGGGAGACATTCAGTACTTC
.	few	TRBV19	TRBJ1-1	CASSMPGNTEAFF	TGTGCCAGTAGTATGCCCGGGAACACTGAAGCTTTCTTT
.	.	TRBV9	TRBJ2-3	CASSVAQAVGSLPQYF	TGTGCCAGCAGCGTAGCTCAAGCGGTAGGGTCCCTCCCGCAGTATTTT
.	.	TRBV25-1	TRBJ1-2	CASRAGIIAGDGYTF	TGTGCCAGCAGGGCAGGGATTATTGCGGGGGATGGCTACACCTTC
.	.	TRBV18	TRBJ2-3	CASSPPGGSSTDTQYF	TGTGCCAGCTCACCACCGGGCGGGTCTAGCACAGATACGCAGTATTTT
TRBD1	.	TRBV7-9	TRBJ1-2	CASSTYPPGQGGYGYTF	TGTGCCAGCAGCACCTACCCCCCGGGGCAGGGGGGCTATGGCTACACCTTC
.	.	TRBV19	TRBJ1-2	CASSRGRQPYGYTF	TGTGCCAGTAGTAGGGGGCGCCAGCCCTATGGCTACACCTTC
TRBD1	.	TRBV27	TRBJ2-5	CASSLGRGLETQYF	TGTGCCAGCAGTTTAGGCAGGGGGCTTGAGACCCAGTACTTC
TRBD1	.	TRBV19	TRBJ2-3	CASSTRRQGAVSTDTQYF	TGTGCCAGTAGTACCAGGCGACAGGGGGCCGTTTCGACAGATACGCAGTATTTT
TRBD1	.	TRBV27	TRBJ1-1	CASSPYDRAAEAFF	TGTGCCAGCAGTCCGTACGACAGGGCGGCTGAAGCTTTCTTT
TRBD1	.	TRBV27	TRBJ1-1	CASRSQGAGTEAFF	TGTGCCAGCAGGAGTCAGGGGGCGGGTACTGAAGCTTTCTTT
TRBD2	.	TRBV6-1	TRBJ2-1	CASSEARPSGRDNEQFF	TGTGCCAGCAGTGAAGCCCGGCCAAGCGGGAGGGACAATGAGCAGTTCTTC
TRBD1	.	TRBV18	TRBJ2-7	CASSRFSPGQGAAEQYF	TGTGCCAGCTCACGATTCTCGCCGGGACAGGGGGCGGCCGAGCAGTACTTC